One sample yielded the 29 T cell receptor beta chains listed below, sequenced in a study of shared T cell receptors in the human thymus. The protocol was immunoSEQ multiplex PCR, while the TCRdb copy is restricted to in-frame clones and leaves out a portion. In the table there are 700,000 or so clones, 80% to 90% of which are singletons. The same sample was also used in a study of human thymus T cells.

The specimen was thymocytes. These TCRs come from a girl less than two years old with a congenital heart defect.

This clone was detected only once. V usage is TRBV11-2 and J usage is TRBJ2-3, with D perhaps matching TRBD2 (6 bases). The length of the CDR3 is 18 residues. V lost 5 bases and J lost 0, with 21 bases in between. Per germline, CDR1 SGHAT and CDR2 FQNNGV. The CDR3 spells CASSHPGRSRSSTDTQYF. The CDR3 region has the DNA TGTGCCAGCAGCCACCCAGGGAGGAGCCGTTCTAGCACAGATACGCAGTATTTT.

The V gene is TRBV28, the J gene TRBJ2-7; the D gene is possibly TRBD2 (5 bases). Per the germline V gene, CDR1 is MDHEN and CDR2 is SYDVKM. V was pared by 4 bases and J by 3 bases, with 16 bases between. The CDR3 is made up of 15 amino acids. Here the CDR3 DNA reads TGTGCCAGCAGTTCCCAGACTCAGAGGGTCTACGAGCAGTACTTC. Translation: CASSSQTQRVYEQYF.

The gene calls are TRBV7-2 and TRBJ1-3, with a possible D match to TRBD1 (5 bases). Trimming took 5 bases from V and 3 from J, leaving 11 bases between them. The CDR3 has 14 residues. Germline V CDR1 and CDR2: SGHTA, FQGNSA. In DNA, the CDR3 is TGTGCCAGCAGCATGACCAGGGTTGGAAACACCATATATTTT. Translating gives CASSMTRVGNTIYF.

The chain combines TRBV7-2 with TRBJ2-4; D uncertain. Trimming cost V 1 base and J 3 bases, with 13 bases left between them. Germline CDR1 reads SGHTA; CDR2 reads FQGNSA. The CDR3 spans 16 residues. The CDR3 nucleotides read TGTGCCAGCAGCTTAGTCCTAGAACTGCTCAAAAACATTCAGTACTTC. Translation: CASSLVLELLKNIQYF.

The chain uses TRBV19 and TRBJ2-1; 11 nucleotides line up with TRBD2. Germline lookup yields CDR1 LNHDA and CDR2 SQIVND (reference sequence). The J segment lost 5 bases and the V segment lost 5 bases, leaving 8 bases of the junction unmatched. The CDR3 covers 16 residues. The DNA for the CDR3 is TGTGCCAGTAGTCTTAGACTAGCGGGGTACGACAATGAGCAGTTCTTC. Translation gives CASSLRLAGYDNEQFF. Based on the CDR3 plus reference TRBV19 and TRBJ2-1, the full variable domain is DGGITQSPKYLFRKEGQNVTLSCEQNLNHDAMYWYRQDPGQGLRLIYYSQIVNDFQKGDIAEGYSVSREKKESFPLTVTSAQKNPTAFYLCASSLRLAGYDNEQFFGPGTRLTVL.

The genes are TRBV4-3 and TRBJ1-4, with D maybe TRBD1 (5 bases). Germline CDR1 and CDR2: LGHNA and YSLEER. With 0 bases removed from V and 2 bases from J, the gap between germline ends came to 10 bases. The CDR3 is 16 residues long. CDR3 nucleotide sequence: TGCGCCAGCAGCCAAGATAGGGGTGTGACTAATGAAAAACTGTTTTTT. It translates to CASSQDRGVTNEKLFF.

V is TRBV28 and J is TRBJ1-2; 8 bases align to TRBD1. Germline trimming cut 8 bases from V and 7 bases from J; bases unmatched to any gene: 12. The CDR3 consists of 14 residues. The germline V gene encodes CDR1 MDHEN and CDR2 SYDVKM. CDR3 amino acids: CASHFRTGRVGYTF. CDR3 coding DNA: TGTGCCAGCCACTTCCGGACAGGGAGGGTTGGCTACACCTTC.

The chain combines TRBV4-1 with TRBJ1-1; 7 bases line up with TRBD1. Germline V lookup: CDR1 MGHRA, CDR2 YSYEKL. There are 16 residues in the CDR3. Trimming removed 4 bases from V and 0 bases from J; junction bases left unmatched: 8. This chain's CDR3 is CASSPGQDNMNTEAFF. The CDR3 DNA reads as TGCGCCAGCAGCCCCGGACAGGACAACATGAACACTGAAGCTTTCTTT.

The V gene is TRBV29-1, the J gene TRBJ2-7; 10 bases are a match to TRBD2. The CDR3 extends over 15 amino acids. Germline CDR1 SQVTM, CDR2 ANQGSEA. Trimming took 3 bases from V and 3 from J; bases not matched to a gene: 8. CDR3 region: CSVDFGLAGVYEQYF. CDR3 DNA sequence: TGCAGCGTTGATTTTGGCCTAGCGGGAGTCTACGAGCAGTACTTC.

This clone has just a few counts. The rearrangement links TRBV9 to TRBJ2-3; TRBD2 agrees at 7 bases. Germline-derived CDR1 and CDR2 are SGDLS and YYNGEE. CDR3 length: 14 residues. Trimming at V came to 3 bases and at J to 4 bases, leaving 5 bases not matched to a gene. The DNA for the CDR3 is TGTGCCAGCAGCGCCGCCCGGGGGGCAGATACGCAGTATTTT. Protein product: CASSAARGADTQYF.

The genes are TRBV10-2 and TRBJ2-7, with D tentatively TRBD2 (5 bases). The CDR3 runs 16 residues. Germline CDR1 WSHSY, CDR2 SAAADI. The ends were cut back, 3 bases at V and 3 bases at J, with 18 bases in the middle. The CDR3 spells CASSDRGNRSLYEQYF. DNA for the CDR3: TGCGCCAGCAGTGACCGGGGAAACCGTTCACTCTACGAGCAGTACTTC.

CDR3 amino acids: CAWSALQGAGQPQHF. The DNA of the CDR3 is TGTGCCTGGAGTGCACTACAGGGGGCAGGACAGCCCCAGCATTTT. This chain joins TRBV30 and TRBJ1-5; 9 bases are a match to TRBD1. Germline-derived CDR1 and CDR2 are GTSNPN and SVGIG (reference sequence). This CDR3 is 15 amino acids long. V shed 1 base, J shed 7 bases, and the junction held 8 bases outside the gene matches.

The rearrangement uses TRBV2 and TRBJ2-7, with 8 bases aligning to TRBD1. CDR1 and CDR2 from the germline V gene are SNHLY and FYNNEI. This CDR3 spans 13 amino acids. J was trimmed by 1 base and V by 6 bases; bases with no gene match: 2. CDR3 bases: TGTGCCAGCAGACGACAGGGGTCCTACGAGCAGTACTTC. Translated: CASRRQGSYEQYF.

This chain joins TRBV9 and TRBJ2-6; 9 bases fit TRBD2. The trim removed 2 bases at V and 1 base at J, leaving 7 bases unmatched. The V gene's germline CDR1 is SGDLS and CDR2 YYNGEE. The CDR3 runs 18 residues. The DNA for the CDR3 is TGTGCCAGCAGCGTCCCGGGACTAGCTATATCTGGGGCCAACGTCCTGACTTTC. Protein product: CASSVPGLAISGANVLTF.

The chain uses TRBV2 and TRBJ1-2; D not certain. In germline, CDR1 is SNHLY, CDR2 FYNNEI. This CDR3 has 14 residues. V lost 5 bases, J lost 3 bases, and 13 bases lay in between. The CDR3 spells CASSSKRWHYGYTF. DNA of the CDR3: TGTGCCAGCAGTTCCAAACGTTGGCACTATGGCTACACCTTC.

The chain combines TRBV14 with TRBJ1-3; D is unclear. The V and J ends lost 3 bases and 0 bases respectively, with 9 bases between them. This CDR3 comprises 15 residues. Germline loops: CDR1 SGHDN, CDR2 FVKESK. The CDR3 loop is CASSHPGYSGNTIYF. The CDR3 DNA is TGTGCCAGCAGCCACCCAGGCTACTCTGGAAACACCATATATTTT.

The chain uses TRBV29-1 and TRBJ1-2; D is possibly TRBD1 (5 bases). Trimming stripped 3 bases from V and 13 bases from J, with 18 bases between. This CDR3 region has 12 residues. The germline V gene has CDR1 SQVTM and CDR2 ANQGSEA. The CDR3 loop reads CSVEASIGGGTF. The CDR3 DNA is TGCAGCGTTGAGGCGTCCATCGGGGGGGGCACCTTC.

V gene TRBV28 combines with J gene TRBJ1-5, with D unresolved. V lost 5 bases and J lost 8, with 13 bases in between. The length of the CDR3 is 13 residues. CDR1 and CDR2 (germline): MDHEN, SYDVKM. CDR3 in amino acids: CASSPSPFEPQHF. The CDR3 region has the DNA TGTGCCAGCAGTCCGAGTCCTTTTGAGCCCCAGCATTTT.

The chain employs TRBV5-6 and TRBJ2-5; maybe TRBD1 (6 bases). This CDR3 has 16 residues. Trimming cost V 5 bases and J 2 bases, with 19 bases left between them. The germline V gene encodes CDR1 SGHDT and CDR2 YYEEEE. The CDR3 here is CASRDNSRTAQETQYF. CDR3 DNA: TGTGCCAGCAGGGATAATTCTAGGACAGCACAAGAGACCCAGTACTTC.

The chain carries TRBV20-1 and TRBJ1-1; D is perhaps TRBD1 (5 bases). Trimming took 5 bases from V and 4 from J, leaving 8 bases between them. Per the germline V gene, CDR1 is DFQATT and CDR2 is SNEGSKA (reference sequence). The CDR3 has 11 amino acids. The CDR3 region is CSAETVTEAFF. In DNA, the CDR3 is TGCAGTGCTGAGACAGTCACTGAAGCTTTCTTT.

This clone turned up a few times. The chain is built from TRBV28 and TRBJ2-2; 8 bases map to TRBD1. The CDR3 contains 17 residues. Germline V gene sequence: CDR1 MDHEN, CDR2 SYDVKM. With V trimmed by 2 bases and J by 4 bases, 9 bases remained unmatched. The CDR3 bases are TGTGCCAGCAGTTTAGCTCATCAGGGGGCTGCCACCGGGGAGCTGTTTTTT. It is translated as CASSLAHQGAATGELFF.

CDR3 nucleotide sequence: TGCGCCAGCAGCCAAGAGGCGGTCACGGCACACACAGATACGCAGTATTTT. This gives the protein CASSQEAVTAHTDTQYF. This chain connects TRBV4-3 to TRBJ2-3; no clear D gene. Germline values: CDR1 LGHNA, CDR2 YSLEER. The CDR3 runs to 17 residues. V gave up 0 bases and J gave up 2 bases, with 15 bases separating them.

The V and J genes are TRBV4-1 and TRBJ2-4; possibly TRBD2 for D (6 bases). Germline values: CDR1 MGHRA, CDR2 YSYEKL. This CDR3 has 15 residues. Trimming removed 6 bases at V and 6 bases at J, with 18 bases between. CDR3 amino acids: CASSPRWGDGNIQYF. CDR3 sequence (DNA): TGCGCCAGCAGTCCAAGGTGGGGGGACGGAAACATTCAGTACTTC.

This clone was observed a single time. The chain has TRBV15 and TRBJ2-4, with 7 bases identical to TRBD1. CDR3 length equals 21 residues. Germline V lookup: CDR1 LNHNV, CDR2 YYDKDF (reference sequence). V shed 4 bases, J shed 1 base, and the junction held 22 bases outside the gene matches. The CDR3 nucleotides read TGTGCCACCAGCAAAGCTAAGACAGGGAGAATCTACTTGGGGGCCAAAAACATTCAGTACTTC. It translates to CATSKAKTGRIYLGAKNIQYF.

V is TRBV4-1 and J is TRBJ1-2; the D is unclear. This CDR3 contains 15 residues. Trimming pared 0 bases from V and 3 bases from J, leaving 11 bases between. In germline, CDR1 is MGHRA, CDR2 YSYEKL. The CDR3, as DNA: TGCGCCAGCAGCCAAGACCCCTTGGGCTACTATGGCTACACCTTC. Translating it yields CASSQDPLGYYGYTF.

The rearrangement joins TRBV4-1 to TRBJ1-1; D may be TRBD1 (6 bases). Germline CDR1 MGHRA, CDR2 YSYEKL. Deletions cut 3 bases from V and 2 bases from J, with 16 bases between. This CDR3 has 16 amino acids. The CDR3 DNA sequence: TGCGCCAGCAGCCAGTGGACTGAGGGACAAAACACTGAAGCTTTCTTT. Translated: CASSQWTEGQNTEAFF.

CDR3 DNA sequence: TGTGCCGGCCTACAGGGGGGCTCGGCTGGGGCCAACGTCCTGACTTTC. Its translation is CAGLQGGSAGANVLTF. V gene TRBV30 combines with J gene TRBJ2-6, with TRBD1 matching 8 bases. The CDR3 loop spans 16 amino acids. Germline CDR1 reads GTSNPN; CDR2 reads SVGIG (reference sequence). J gave up 2 bases and V 8 bases, and 11 bases lay outside the gene matches.

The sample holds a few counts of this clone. CDR3 DNA: TGTGCCTGGAGTGTACTGACAGTAACTAACTATGGCTACACCTTC. This gives the protein CAWSVLTVTNYGYTF. This sequence joins TRBV30 and TRBJ1-2; D is possibly TRBD1 (5 bases). The length of the CDR3 is 15 residues. V was shortened by 0 bases and J by 0 bases, with 11 bases between the two germline ends. Germline V gene sequence: CDR1 GTSNPN, CDR2 SVGIG (reference sequence).

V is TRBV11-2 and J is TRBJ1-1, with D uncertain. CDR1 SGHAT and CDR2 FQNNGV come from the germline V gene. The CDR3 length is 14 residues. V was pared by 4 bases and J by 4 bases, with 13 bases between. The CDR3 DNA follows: TGTGCCAGCAGCTCGGGTCGATTGGGCACTGAAGCTTTCTTT. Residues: CASSSGRLGTEAFF. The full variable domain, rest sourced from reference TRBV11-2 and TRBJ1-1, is EAGVAQSPRYKIIEKRQSVAFWCNPISGHATLYWYQQILGQGPKLLIQFQNNGVVDDSQLPKDRFSAERLKGVDSTLKIQPAKLEDSAVYLCASSSGRLGTEAFFGQGTRLTVV.